Listed below are T cell receptor beta chains from one sample, sequenced in a study of regulatory T cells in long-lasting Graves disease. Each CDR3 protein gets one entry after TCRdb re-called the multiplex PCR reads with MiXCR. The sample contains about 460,000 distinct CDR3 sequences, around 15% of which appear only once. The sample was also reused in another study, on T cells in Graves' hyperthyroidism and ophthalmopathy.

Sequencing was performed on peripheral blood mononuclear cells (PBMCs), taken at new diagnosis, from a patient treated with antithyroid drugs. The origin of the receptors is a woman aged 50 to 65 with Graves disease. CDR3s include the opening cysteine and the closing phenylalanine or tryptophan. A D gene is named only where the DNA matches it firmly. Some rows have no size entry. The others give once, few or many, or a class for an expanded clone.

D	V	J	size	CDR3	DNA
TRBD2	TRBV9	TRBJ2-3	many	CASSVLAGSSSTDTQYF	TGTGCCAGCAGCGTACTAGCGGGCTCCTCTAGCACAGATACGCAGTATTTT
NA	TRBV28	TRBJ1-2	NA	CASSLGKPNNYGYTF	TGTGCCAGCAGCCTTGGGAAGCCTAATAACTATGGCTACACCTTC
NA	TRBV2	TRBJ1-6	many	CASKPGTSPLHF	TGTGCCAGCAAGCCAGGAACTTCACCCCTCCACTTT
NA	TRBV18	TRBJ1-1	many	CASSRARNTEAFF	TGTGCCAGCTCACGTGCCCGGAACACTGAAGCTTTCTTT
TRBD2	TRBV9	TRBJ2-1	few	CASSVRASGVPNEQFF	TGTGCCAGCAGCGTCCGGGCTAGCGGCGTACCCAATGAGCAGTTCTTC
NA	TRBV27	TRBJ2-3	NA	CASSPEGEGQDTQYF	TGTGCCAGCAGTCCCGAGGGGGAGGGCCAAGATACGCAGTATTTT
TRBD2	TRBV20-1	TRBJ2-1	many	CSARDLEKTSGNEQFF	TGCAGTGCTAGAGATCTGGAAAAGACTAGCGGTAATGAGCAGTTCTTC
NA	TRBV19	TRBJ2-1	many	CASSSDRIPYNEQFF	TGTGCCAGTAGTTCGGACAGAATTCCTTACAATGAGCAGTTCTTC
TRBD1	TRBV5-1	TRBJ1-1	many	CASSQTGVGTEAFF	TGCGCCAGCAGCCAAACAGGGGTGGGGACTGAAGCTTTCTTT
NA	TRBV20-1	TRBJ1-5	many	CSARGRTINQPQHF	TGCAGTGCTAGAGGCCGCACCATCAATCAGCCCCAGCATTTT
NA	TRBV19	TRBJ2-1	few	CASSIRGSGTKKNEQFF	TGTGCCAGTAGTATTCGTGGGAGCGGAACCAAAAAAAATGAGCAGTTCTTC
NA	TRBV2	TRBJ2-1	many	CASRVSTYYNEQFF	TGTGCCAGCAGAGTGAGTACCTACTACAATGAGCAGTTCTTC
TRBD1	TRBV3-1	TRBJ2-2	NA	CASSPTGTGGSTGELFF	TGTGCCAGCAGCCCGACCGGGACAGGGGGTAGCACCGGGGAGCTGTTTTTT
TRBD2	TRBV4-2	TRBJ2-1	NA	CASSPQDGSSGSNEQFF	TGTGCCAGCAGCCCCCAGGATGGGTCTAGCGGGAGTAATGAGCAGTTCTTC
NA	TRBV3-1	TRBJ2-7	many	CASSQDHQREQYF	TGTGCCAGCAGCCAAGATCATCAAAGGGAGCAGTACTTC
NA	TRBV28	TRBJ2-3	many	CASSLAGPTSTDTQYF	TGTGCCAGCAGTTTAGCCGGGCCTACTAGCACAGATACGCAGTATTTT
NA	TRBV3-1	TRBJ2-7	many	CASSHSTIYEQYF	TGTGCCAGCAGCCACTCGACCATCTACGAGCAGTACTTC
NA	TRBV20-1	TRBJ2-1	many	CSATSVTGDSYNEQFF	TGCAGTGCCACGTCCGTTACTGGGGATTCCTACAATGAGCAGTTCTTC
NA	TRBV7-9	TRBJ2-7	few	CASSPSWTATYEQYF	TGTGCCAGCAGCCCCTCTTGGACGGCGACCTACGAGCAGTACTTC
NA	TRBV7-3	TRBJ1-2	NA	CASSDGTGGYTF	TGTGCCAGCAGCGACGGGACGGGCGGCTACACCTTC
TRBD1	TRBV7-6	TRBJ2-2	NA	CASSLAWTGRAGELFF	TGTGCCAGCAGCTTAGCCTGGACAGGGCGGGCCGGGGAGCTGTTTTTT
NA	TRBV30	TRBJ1-1	many	CAWSLGVGAREAFF	TGTGCCTGGAGCCTGGGGGTAGGGGCCCGCGAAGCTTTCTTT
TRBD2	TRBV27	TRBJ2-5	many	CASSSPTSGKETQYF	TGTGCCAGCAGCTCCCCGACTAGCGGGAAGGAGACCCAGTACTTC
TRBD2	TRBV6-1	TRBJ2-1	many	CASPGTSGRHNEQFF	TGTGCCAGCCCAGGGACTAGCGGGCGACACAATGAGCAGTTCTTC
TRBD1	TRBV5-1	TRBJ1-1	many	CASSRGQENTEAFF	TGCGCCAGCAGCAGGGGACAGGAGAACACTGAAGCTTTCTTT
NA	TRBV28	TRBJ2-3	many	CASRPGHSTDTQYF	TGTGCCAGCAGACCAGGACATTCCACAGATACGCAGTATTTT
NA	TRBV19	TRBJ2-3	once	CASSTDSYSTDTQYF	TGTGCCAGTAGTACGGACTCCTATAGCACAGATACGCAGTATTTT
TRBD2	TRBV7-3	TRBJ2-1	many	CASSLGREGSNEQFF	TGTGCCAGCAGCTTAGGGCGGGAGGGGAGCAATGAGCAGTTCTTC
TRBD1	TRBV5-1	TRBJ2-7	many	CASSWGQGPVREQYF	TGCGCCAGCAGCTGGGGACAGGGGCCAGTGAGGGAGCAGTACTTC
NA	TRBV9	TRBJ2-3	NA	CASSPGGSGTSTDTQYF	TGTGCCAGCAGCCCTGGTGGTAGCGGAACTAGCACAGATACGCAGTATTTT
TRBD1	TRBV28	TRBJ2-1	few	CASSFRDSSTF	TGTGCCAGCAGTTTCCGGGACAGTTCGACCTTC
TRBD1	TRBV18	TRBJ1-6	NA	CASSPDRGGSPLHF	TGTGCCAGCTCACCGGACAGGGGGGGTTCACCCCTCCACTTT
NA	TRBV2	TRBJ1-1	many	CASSDGRKQSWTNTEAFF	TGTGCCAGCAGTGACGGTAGAAAGCAGAGCTGGACGAACACTGAAGCTTTCTTT
TRBD2	TRBV28	TRBJ2-7	many	CASSLRIAGFYEQYF	TGTGCCAGCAGTTTGAGGATAGCGGGGTTTTACGAGCAGTACTTC
TRBD1	TRBV2	TRBJ2-2	NA	CASSGQGAIGELFF	TGTGCCAGCAGTGGACAGGGGGCTATCGGGGAGCTGTTTTTT
NA	TRBV13	TRBJ1-1	many	CASSPGWSNTEAFF	TGTGCCAGCAGCCCAGGGTGGAGTAACACTGAAGCTTTCTTT
TRBD1	TRBV28	TRBJ2-5	many	CASSSSDRGFLQETQYF	TGTGCCAGCAGTTCCTCGGACAGGGGCTTCCTCCAAGAGACCCAGTACTTC
NA	TRBV28	TRBJ2-7	many	CASSFPLPPYEQYF	TGTGCCAGCAGTTTCCCCTTACCACCCTACGAGCAGTACTTC
TRBD2	TRBV6-2/TRBV6-3	TRBJ2-7	NA	CASSYSGRAADEQYF	TGTGCCAGCAGTTACTCCGGGAGGGCCGCAGACGAGCAGTACTTC
NA	TRBV3-1	TRBJ2-2	NA	CASSPGHDTGELFF	TGTGCCAGCAGCCCGGGACACGACACCGGGGAGCTGTTTTTT
NA	TRBV28	TRBJ2-5	many	CASSLGSRQETQYF	TGTGCCAGCAGCTTAGGGTCGCGACAAGAGACCCAGTACTTC
TRBD2	TRBV28	TRBJ2-7	many	CASSAGLAEKYEQYF	TGTGCCAGCAGTGCAGGACTAGCGGAGAAATACGAGCAGTACTTC
NA	TRBV3-1	TRBJ2-2	NA	CTSSSNTGELFF	TGTACCAGCAGCTCGAACACCGGGGAGCTGTTTTTT
NA	TRBV5-1	TRBJ1-2	few	CASSLALQGPVGGYTF	TGCGCCAGCAGCTTGGCTCTACAGGGCCCTGTAGGCGGCTACACCTTC
NA	TRBV28	TRBJ2-1	many	CASSLGEHYNEQFF	TGTGCCAGCAGTTTAGGGGAGCACTACAATGAGCAGTTCTTC
NA	TRBV10-1	TRBJ1-2	NA	CASSGRLDSEGYGYTF	TGCGCCAGCAGTGGACGCCTGGATAGTGAGGGGTATGGCTACACCTTC
NA	TRBV7-9	TRBJ2-2	NA	CASSSRDPRGHGELFF	TGTGCCAGCAGCTCCCGGGACCCCCGAGGGCACGGGGAGCTGTTTTTT
NA	TRBV20-1	TRBJ2-3	many	CSADPRSGTQYF	TGCAGTGCAGATCCCCGAAGCGGTACGCAGTATTTT
NA	TRBV6-2/TRBV6-3	TRBJ2-3	many	CASSYSLNRGGYTDTQYF	TGTGCCAGCAGTTACTCGTTGAACCGGGGTGGGTACACAGATACGCAGTATTTT
NA	TRBV12-3/TRBV12-4	TRBJ1-3	few	CASSSSTIRNTIYF	TGTGCCAGCAGTTCATCGACTATCAGAAACACCATATATTTT
NA	TRBV10-3	TRBJ2-3	NA	CAIGVPAGDTQYF	TGTGCCATCGGAGTACCGGCTGGGGATACGCAGTATTTT
TRBD2	TRBV5-1	TRBJ2-1	many	CASSLGDLTSDEQFF	TGCGCCAGCAGCTTGGGGGACCTGACTAGCGATGAGCAGTTCTTC
TRBD2	TRBV29-1	TRBJ2-5	many	CSVPLGLAVQETQYF	TGCAGCGTTCCCCTCGGACTAGCGGTCCAAGAGACCCAGTACTTC
TRBD2	TRBV28	TRBJ2-3	many	CASELTSGTRTQYF	TGTGCCAGCGAATTGACTAGCGGGACAAGGACGCAGTATTTT
TRBD2	TRBV28	TRBJ2-2	NA	CATAGTTFIGELFF	TGTGCCACAGCCGGGACTACATTTATAGGGGAGCTGTTTTTT